In its sample, the clone carrying this TCR beta chain was seen once. As yet, its antigen is unknown. The data derive from a study of shared clonotypes between healthy human individuals. Study at large: CD8 memory received one plate per donor, CD8 naive two, CD4 memory three and CD4 naive three. General study results and limits: Richness estimates generally favored naive over memory subsets. Clonotypes that were shared across a handful of donors made up roughly 5% of naive CD4 clonotypes.

Only Caucasian adults living in Nashville, Tennessee served as donors. The method was immunoSEQ multiplex PCR; TCRdb's version includes in-frame clones alone and lacks a portion of them. The sample consists of about 380,000 clones, about 96% of them appearing once. The receptor comes from a man aged 25 to 40 in good health. Material: memory CD8+ T cells sorted from blood. As for subset: CD45RO+ cells pooled with CCR7-negative TemRA cells.

CDR3 nucleotide sequence: TGTGCCAGCAGTTTTAGGGCTACTACGTACTTC. This gives the protein CASSFRATTYF. The chain employs TRBV28 and TRBJ2-5; D is unresolved. Germline CDR1 and CDR2: MDHEN and SYDVKM. This CDR3 contains 11 residues. The ends were cut back, 3 bases at V and 13 bases at J, with 12 bases in the middle.